This T cell receptor beta chain derives from a study of beta chain features in type 1 diabetes. This clone has more than one count but fewer than ten. The whole isolated RNA underwent reverse transcription, so sequencing captured expressed TCRB transcripts. Sequencing used immunoSEQ multiplex PCR; TCRdb keeps in-frame clones, though not all of them. This sample has 350,000 or so clones, with roughly a fifth found just once. The TCR was taken from a woman aged 18-29 years in good health. The specimen was naive CD4+ T cells from blood.

The CDR3 sequence: CASTHLGQNTEAFF. The DNA of the CDR3 is TGTGCCAGTACCCACCTGGGACAGAACACTGAAGCTTTCTTT. This chain connects TRBV19 to TRBJ1-1; the D gene is possibly TRBD1 (6 bases). Germline CDR1 is LNHDA and CDR2 is SQIVND (reference sequence). The length of the CDR3 is 14 residues. Trimming removed 7 bases at V and 1 base at J, with 13 bases between.